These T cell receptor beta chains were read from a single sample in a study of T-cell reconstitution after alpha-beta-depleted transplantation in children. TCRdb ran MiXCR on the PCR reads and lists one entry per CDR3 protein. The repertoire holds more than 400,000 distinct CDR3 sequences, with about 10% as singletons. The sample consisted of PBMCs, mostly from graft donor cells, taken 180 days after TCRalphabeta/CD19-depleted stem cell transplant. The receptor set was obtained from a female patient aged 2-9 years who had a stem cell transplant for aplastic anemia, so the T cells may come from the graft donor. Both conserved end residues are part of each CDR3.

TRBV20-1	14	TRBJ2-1	CSARQGVSYNEQFF
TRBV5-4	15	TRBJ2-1	CASSPEDTRGGEQFF
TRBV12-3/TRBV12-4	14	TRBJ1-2	CASRGTAANYGYTF
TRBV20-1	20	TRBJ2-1	CSAGPSGDHRLNLFYNEQFF
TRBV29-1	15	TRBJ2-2	CSVLAGAANTGELFF
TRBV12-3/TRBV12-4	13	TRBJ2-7	CASSYRDEDEQYF
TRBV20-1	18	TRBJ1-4	CSARDPPRGHRSREKLFF
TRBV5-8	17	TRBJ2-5	CASSLRGVGLGNKTQYF
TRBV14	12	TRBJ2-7	CASSQAVTYQYF
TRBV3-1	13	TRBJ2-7	CASSADLRYEQYF
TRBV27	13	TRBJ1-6	CASMRGQFSPLHF
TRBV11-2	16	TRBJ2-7	CASSLGHGTGGHEQYF
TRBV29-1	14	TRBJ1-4	CSVYPRPEGEKLFF
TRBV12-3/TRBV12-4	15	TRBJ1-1	CASSAVGQGDTEAFF
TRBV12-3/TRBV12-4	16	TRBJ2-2	CASSALAGGFTGELFF
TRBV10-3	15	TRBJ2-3	CAISLTGLAADTQYF
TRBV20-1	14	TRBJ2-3	CSARVGGSTDTQYF
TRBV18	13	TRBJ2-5	CASSPRQQETQYF
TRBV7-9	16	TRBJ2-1	CASSVKGREYYNEQFF
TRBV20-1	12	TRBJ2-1	CSATGGWNEQFF
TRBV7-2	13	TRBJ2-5	CASSSRRPATQYF
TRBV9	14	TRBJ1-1	CASSVGVSLTEAFF